This T cell receptor (beta chain) was sequenced during a study of technical replicates of blood from a few donors (dated by TCRdb to 2017 to 2019). Libraries were built with the immunoSEQ multiplex PCR assay. The table comes from immuneACCESS by way of TCRdb, which keeps in-frame sequences with V and J called. Part of the clones is missing from these tables; in studies checked, under half for an unresolved V gene and the rest for unknown reasons. Within this sample are around 81,000 clones, with around 95% of them counted one time only. The ten top clones hold roughly 0.36% of the sample. From its cysteine to its phenylalanine, the CDR3 spans 13 amino acids. Only the CDR3 DNA stays, 39 bases, in frame from base 1. Relative to germline, V is 5 bases shorter and J is 1 base shorter, with 11 bases between their ends. CDR1 and CDR2 are read off the germline V gene as SQVTM and ANQGSEA. On this clone: Its binding antigen is unknown. Base-call qualities are not available, and no considerably larger clone is one nucleotide away.

This TCR was sampled from a human donor in good health. Recombination joined TRBV29-1 with TRBJ2-5; a tentative D match to TRBD1 spans 5 bases. Sequencing was performed on T cells isolated from PBMCs. The base sequence is TGCAGCGTTCGACAGATTTTCCAAGAGACCCAGTACTTC. The resulting protein is CSVRQIFQETQYF.